This T cell receptor (beta chain) was observed in a study of blood T cells in healthy people across ages. The use of a sample-barcoded 5' primer and a J-beta primer mix characterized a second PCR of 7 to 11 cycles. TCRdb called the 5' RACE reads again in MiXCR, with one record for every CDR3 protein. This sample has 1,500,000 or so distinct CDR3 sequences, with 40% to 45% found just once. Trimming took 6 bases from V and 7 from J, leaving 25 bases between them. Germline-derived CDR1 and CDR2 are DFQATT and SNEGSKA (reference sequence). The CDR3 consists of 16 residues. Sequenced: blood. The chain uses TRBV20-1 and TRBJ2-1, with D possibly matching TRBD2 (6 bases). This receptor was obtained from a woman under 30 in good health. Here the CDR3 DNA reads TGCAGTGCGGAGCGACAGACTGGCGGGGTTGGGAATGAGCAGTTCTTC. Encoded protein: CSAERQTGGVGNEQFF.